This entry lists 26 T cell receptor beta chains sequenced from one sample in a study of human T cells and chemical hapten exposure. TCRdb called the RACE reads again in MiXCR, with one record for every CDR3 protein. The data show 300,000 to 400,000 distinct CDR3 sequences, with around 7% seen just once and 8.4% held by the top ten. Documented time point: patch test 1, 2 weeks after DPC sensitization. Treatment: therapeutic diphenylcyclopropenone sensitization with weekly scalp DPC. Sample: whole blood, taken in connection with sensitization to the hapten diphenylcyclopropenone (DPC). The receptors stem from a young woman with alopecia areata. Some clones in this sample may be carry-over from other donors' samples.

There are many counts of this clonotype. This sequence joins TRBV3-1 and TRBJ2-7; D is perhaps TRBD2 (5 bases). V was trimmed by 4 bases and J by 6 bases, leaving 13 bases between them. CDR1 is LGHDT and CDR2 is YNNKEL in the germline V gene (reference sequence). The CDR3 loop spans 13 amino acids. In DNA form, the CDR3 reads TGTGCCAGCAGCCTGGGTCGAAGCGGCGAGCAGTACTTC. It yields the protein CASSLGRSGEQYF.

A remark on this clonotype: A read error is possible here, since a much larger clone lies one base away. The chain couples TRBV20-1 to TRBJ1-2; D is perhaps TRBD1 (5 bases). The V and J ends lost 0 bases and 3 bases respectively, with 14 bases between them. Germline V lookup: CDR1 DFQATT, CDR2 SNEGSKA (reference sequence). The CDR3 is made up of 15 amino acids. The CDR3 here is CSARDTGRVDYGYTF. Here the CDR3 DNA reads TGCAGTGCTAGAGACACCGGCAGGGTTGACTATGGCTACACCTTC.

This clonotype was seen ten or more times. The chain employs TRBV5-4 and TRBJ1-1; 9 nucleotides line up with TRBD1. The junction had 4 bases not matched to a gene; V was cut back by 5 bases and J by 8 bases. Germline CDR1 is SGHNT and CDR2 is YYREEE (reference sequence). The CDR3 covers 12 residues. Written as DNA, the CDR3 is TGTGCCAGCAGTGGGACAGGGACCGAAGCTTTCTTT. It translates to CASSGTGTEAFF.

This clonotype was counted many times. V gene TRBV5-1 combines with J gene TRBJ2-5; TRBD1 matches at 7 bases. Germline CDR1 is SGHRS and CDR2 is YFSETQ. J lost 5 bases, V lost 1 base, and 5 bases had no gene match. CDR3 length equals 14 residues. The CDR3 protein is CASSLIGGQETQYF. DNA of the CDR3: TGCGCCAGCAGCTTGATAGGGGGCCAGGAGACCCAGTACTTC.

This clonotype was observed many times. CDR3 region: CASSLDRGGTDTQYF. The CDR3 DNA is TGTGCCAGCAGCTTGGACAGGGGGGGGACAGATACGCAGTATTTT. The V call is TRBV9, the J call TRBJ2-3; 10 nucleotides match TRBD1. The V gene end was trimmed by 4 bases and the J gene end by 3 bases; junction bases not matched to a gene: 5. Germline CDR1 and CDR2: SGDLS and YYNGEE. This CDR3 is 15 amino acids long.

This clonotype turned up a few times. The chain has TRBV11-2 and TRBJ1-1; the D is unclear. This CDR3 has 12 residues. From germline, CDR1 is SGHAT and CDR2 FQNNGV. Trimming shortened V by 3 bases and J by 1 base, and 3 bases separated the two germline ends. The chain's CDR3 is CASSFWNTEAFF. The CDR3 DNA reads TGTGCCAGCAGCTTTTGGAACACTGAAGCTTTCTTT.

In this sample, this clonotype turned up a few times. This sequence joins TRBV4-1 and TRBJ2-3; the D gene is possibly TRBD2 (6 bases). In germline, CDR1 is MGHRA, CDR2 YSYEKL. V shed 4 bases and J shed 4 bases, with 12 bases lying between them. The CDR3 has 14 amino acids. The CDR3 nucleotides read TGCGCCAGCAGCCCCGAGACTAGGGCAGATACGCAGTATTTT. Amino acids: CASSPETRADTQYF.

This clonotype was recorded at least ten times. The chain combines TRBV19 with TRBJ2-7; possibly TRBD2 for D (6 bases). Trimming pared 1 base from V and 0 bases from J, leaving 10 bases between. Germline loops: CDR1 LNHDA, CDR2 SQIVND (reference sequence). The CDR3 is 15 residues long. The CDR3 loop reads CASSIGWDSSYEQYF. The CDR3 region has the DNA TGTGCCAGTAGTATAGGGTGGGACTCCTCCTACGAGCAGTACTTC.

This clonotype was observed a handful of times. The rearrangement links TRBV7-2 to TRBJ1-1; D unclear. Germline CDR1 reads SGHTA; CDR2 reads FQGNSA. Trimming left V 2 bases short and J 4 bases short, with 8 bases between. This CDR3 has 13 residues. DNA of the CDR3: TGTGCCAGCAGCTTAACCCCGGGCACTGAAGCTTTCTTT. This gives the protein CASSLTPGTEAFF. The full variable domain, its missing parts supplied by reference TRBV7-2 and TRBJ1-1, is GAGVSQSPSNKVTEKGKDVELRCDPISGHTALYWYRQSLGQGLEFLIYFQGNSAPDKSGLPSDRFSAERTGGSVSTLTIQRTQQEDSAVYLCASSLTPGTEAFFGQGTRLTVV.

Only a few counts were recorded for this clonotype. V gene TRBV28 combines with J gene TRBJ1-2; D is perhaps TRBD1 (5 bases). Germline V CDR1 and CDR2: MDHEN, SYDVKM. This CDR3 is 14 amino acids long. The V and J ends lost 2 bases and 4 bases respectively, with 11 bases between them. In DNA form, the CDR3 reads TGTGCCAGCAGTTTACTAGACAGCAGCTATGGCTACACCTTC. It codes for CASSLLDSSYGYTF.

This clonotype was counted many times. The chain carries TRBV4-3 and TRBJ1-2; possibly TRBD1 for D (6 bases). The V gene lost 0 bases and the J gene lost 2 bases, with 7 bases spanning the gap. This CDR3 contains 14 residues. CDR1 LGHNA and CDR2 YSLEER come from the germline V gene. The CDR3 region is CASSQETGNYGYTF. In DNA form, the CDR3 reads TGCGCCAGCAGCCAAGAGACAGGAAACTATGGCTACACCTTC.

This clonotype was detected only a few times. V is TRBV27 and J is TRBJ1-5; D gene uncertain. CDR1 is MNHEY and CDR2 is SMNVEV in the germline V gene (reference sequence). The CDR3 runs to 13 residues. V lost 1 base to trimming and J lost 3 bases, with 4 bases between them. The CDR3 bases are TGTGCCAGCAGTTTATTGATCAATCAGCCCCAGCATTTT. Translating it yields CASSLLINQPQHF.

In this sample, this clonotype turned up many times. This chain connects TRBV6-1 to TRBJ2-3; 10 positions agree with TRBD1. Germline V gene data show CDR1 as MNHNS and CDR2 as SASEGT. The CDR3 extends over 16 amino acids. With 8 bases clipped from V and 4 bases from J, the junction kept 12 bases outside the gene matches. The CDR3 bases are TGTGCCAGCTCTTCAGCTCCCGGGACAGGGGCAGATACGCAGTATTTT. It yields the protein CASSSAPGTGADTQYF.

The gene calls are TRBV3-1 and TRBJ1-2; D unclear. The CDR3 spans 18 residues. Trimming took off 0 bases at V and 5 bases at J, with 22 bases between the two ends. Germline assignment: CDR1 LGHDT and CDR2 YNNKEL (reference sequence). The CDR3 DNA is TGTGCCAGCAGCCAAGATAGAAGTCCCCCAGGCGGGGAATATGGCTACACCTTC. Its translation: CASSQDRSPPGGEYGYTF. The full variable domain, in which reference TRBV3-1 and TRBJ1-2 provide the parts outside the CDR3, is DTAVSQTPKYLVTQMGNDKSIKCEQNLGHDTMYWYKQDSKKFLKIMFSYNNKELIINETVPNRFSPKSPDKAHLNLHINSLELGDSAVYFCASSQDRSPPGGEYGYTFGSGTRLTVV.

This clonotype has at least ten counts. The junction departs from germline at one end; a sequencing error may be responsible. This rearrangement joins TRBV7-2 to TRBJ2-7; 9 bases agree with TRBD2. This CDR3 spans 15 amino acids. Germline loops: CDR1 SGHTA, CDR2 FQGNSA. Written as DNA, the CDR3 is TGTGCCAGCAGATTAGGGTGGACTAGCGCCTACGAGCAGTACTTC. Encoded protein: CASRLGWTSAYEQYF.

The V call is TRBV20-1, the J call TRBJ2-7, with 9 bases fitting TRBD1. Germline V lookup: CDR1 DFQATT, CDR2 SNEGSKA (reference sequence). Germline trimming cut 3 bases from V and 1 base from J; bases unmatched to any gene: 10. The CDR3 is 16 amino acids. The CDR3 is CSARSSSGTGSYEQYF. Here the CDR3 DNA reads TGCAGTGCTAGGTCGTCCTCCGGGACAGGGTCCTACGAGCAGTACTTC.

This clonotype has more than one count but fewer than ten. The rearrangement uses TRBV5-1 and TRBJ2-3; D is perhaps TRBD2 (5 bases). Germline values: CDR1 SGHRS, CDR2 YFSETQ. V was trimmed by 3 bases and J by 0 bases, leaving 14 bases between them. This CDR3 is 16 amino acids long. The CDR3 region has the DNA TGCGCCAGCAGCTCGTCCCTAACGGGGAGCACAGATACGCAGTATTTT. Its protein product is CASSSSLTGSTDTQYF.

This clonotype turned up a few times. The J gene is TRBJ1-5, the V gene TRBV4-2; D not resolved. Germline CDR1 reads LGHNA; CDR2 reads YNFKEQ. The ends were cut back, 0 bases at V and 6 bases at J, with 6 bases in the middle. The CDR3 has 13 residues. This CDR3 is CASSQDKGQPQHF. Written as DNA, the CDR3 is TGTGCCAGCAGCCAAGATAAGGGTCAGCCCCAGCATTTT.

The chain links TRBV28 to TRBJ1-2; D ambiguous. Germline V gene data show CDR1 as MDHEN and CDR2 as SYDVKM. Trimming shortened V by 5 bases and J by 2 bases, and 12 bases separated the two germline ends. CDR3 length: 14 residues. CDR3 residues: CASSPETENYGYTF. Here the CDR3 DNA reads TGTGCCAGCAGTCCCGAGACTGAGAACTATGGCTACACCTTC.

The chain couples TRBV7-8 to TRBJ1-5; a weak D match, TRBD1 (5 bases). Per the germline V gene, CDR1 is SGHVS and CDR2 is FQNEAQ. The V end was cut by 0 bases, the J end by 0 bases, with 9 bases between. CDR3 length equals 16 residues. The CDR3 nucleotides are TGTGCCAGCAGCTTAGCACCAGGGAATAGCAATCAGCCCCAGCATTTT. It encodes CASSLAPGNSNQPQHF.

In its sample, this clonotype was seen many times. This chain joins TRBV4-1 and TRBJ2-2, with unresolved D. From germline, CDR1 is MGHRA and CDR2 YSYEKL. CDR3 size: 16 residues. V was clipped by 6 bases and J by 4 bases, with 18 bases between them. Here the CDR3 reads CASRRTFNSGTGELFF. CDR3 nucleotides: TGCGCCAGCAGACGCACCTTCAATTCGGGCACCGGGGAGCTGTTTTTT.

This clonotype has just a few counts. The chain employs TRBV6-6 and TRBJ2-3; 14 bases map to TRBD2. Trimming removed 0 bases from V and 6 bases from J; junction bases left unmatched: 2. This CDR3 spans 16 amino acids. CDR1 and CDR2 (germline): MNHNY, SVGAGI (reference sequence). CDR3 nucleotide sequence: TGTGCCAGCAGTTACTCGACTAGCGGGGGGGCGGATACGCAGTATTTT. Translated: CASSYSTSGGADTQYF.

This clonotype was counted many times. CDR3 DNA sequence: TGTGCCAGCAGTTACAACGGACAGGGGGGATACGAGCAGTACTTC. Its translation is CASSYNGQGGYEQYF. The gene calls are TRBV6-5 and TRBJ2-7; 10 nucleotides agree with TRBD1. The V segment lost 2 bases and the J segment 4 bases; nucleotides outside the gene matches: 5. The CDR3 sequence is 15 residues long. Per germline, CDR1 MNHEY and CDR2 SVGAGI.

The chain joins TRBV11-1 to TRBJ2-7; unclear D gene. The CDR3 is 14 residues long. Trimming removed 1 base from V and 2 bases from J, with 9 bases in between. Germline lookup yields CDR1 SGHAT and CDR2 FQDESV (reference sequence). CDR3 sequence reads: CASSLDHDPYEQYF. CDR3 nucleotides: TGTGCCAGCAGCTTAGATCACGATCCCTACGAGCAGTACTTC.

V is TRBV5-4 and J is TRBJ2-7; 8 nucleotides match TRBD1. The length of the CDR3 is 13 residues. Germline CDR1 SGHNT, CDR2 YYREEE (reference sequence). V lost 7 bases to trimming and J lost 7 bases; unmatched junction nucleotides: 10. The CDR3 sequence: CASGRDRLREQYF. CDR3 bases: TGTGCCAGCGGCAGGGACAGGCTTAGGGAGCAGTACTTC.

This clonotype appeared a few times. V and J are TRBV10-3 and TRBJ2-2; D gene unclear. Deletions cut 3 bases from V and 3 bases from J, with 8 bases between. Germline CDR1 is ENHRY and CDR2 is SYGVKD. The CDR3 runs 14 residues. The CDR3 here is CAISDRADTGELFF. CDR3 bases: TGTGCCATCAGTGATAGGGCAGACACCGGGGAGCTGTTTTTT.